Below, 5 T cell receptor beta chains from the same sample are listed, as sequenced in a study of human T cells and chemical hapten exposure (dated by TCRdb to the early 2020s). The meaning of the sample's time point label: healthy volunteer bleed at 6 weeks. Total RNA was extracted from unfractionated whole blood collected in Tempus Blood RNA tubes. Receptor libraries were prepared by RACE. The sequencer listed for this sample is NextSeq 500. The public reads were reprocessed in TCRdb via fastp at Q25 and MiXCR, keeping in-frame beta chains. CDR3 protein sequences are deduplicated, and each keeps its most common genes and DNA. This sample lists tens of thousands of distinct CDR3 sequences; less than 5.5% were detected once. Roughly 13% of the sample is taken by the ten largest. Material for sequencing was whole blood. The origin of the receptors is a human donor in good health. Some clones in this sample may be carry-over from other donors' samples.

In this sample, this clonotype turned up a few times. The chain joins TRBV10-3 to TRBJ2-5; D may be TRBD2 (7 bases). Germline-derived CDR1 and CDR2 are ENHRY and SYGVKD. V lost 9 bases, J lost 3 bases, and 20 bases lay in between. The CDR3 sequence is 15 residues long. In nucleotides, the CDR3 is TGTGCCATAGCAGTCGGGGCGGGGGCCAAAGAGACCCAGTACTTC. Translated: CAIAVGAGAKETQYF.

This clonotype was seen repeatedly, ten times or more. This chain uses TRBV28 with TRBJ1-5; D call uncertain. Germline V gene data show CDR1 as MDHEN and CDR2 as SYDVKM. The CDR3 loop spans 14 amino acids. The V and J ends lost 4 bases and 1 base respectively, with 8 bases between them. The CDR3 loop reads CASSSDLSNQPQHF. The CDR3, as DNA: TGTGCCAGCAGTTCGGACCTAAGCAATCAGCCCCAGCATTTT.

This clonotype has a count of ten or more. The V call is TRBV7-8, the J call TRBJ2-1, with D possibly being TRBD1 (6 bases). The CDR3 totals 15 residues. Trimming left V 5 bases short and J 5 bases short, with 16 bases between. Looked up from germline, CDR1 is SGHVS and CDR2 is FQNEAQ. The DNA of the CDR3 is TGTGCCAGCAGCGCCCTAACCGGGACAAACAATGAGCAGTTCTTC. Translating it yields CASSALTGTNNEQFF.

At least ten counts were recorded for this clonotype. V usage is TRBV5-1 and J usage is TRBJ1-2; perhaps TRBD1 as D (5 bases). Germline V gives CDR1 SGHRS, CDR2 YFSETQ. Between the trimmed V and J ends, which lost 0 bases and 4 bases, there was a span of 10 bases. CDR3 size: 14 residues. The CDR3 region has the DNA TGCGCCAGCAGCTTGGGCATGGGGCCCTATGGCTACACCTTC. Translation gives CASSLGMGPYGYTF.

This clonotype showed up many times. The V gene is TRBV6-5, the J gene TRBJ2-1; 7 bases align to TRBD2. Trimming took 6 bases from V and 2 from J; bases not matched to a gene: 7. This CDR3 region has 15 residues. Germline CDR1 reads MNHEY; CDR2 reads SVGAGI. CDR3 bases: TGTGCCAGCAGGCCCAGAGCGGGGACCTACAATGAGCAGTTCTTC. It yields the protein CASRPRAGTYNEQFF.